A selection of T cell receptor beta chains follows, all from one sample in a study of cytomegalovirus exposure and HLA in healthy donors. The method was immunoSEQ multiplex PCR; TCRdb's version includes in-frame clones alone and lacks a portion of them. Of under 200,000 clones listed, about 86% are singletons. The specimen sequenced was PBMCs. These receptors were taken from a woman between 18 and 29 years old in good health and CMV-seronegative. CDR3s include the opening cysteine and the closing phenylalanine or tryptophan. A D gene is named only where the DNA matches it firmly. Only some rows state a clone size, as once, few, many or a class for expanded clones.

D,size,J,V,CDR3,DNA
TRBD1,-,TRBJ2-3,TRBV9,CASSRSGTGVPSSTDTQYF,TGTGCCAGCAGCAGATCCGGGACAGGGGTCCCGTCCAGCACAGATACGCAGTATTTT
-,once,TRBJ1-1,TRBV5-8,CASSLLQGPPLGTEAFF,TGTGCCAGCAGCTTATTACAGGGACCTCCCCTGGGCACTGAAGCTTTCTTT
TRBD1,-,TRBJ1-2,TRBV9,CASSVGQGANYGYTF,TGTGCCAGCAGCGTAGGGCAGGGGGCTAACTATGGCTACACCTTC
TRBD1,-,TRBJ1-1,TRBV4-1,CASSQGQGGMNTEAFF,TGCGCCAGCAGCCAAGGACAGGGGGGGATGAACACTGAAGCTTTCTTT
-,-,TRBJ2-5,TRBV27,CASSLGQGTEETQYF,TGTGCCAGCAGTTTGGGCCAGGGGACCGAGGAGACCCAGTACTTC
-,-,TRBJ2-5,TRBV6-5,CASSYSLGRDKETQYF,TGTGCCAGCAGTTACTCCCTCGGACGGGATAAAGAGACCCAGTACTTC
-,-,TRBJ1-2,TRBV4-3,CASSQSGGGLGYGYTF,TGCGCCAGCAGCCAGTCAGGAGGAGGGTTGGGGTATGGCTACACCTTC
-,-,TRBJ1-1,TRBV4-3,CASSQGQRNTEAFF,TGCGCCAGCAGCCAGGGACAAAGGAACACTGAAGCTTTCTTT
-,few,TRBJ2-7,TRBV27,CASDELTRSQMGGLTSIRYEQYF,TGTGCCAGTGATGAGCTCACAAGAAGTCAGATGGGGGGACTGACTTCAATTCGGTACGAGCAGTACTTC
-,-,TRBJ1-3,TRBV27,CASSAPGAGNTIYF,TGTGCCAGCAGTGCCCCGGGTGCTGGAAACACCATATATTTT
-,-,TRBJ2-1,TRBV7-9,CASSLAKGAYNEQFF,TGTGCCAGCAGCTTAGCGAAGGGGGCCTACAATGAGCAGTTCTTC
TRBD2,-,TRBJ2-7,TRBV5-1,CASSFGTGGYEQYF,TGCGCCAGCAGCTTTGGGACGGGGGGCTACGAGCAGTACTTC
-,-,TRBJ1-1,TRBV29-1,CSVLQGVETEAFF,TGCAGCGTCCTACAGGGAGTTGAGACTGAAGCTTTCTTT
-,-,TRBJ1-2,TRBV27,CASSAGWDGYTF,TGTGCCAGCAGTGCGGGTTGGGATGGCTACACCTTC
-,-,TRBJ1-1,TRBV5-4,CASSYTVNTEAFF,TGTGCCAGCAGCTATACAGTAAACACTGAAGCTTTCTTT
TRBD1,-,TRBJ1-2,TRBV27,CASRDHRGLYGYTF,TGTGCCAGCAGGGATCACAGGGGGTTGTATGGCTACACCTTC
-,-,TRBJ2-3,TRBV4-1,CASSRTRREADTQYF,TGCGCCAGCAGCAGAACCAGGAGGGAGGCAGATACGCAGTATTTT
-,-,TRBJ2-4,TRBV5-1,CASSLGGQDRRNIQYF,TGCGCCAGCAGCCTTGGAGGCCAAGACCGGCGGAACATTCAGTACTTC
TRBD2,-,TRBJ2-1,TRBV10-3,CAIGGTSGTNEQFF,TGTGCCATCGGGGGGACTAGCGGGACCAATGAGCAGTTCTTC
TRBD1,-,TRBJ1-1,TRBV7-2,CASSLMIGTGGTEAFF,TGTGCCAGCAGCTTAATGATTGGGACAGGGGGCACTGAAGCTTTCTTT
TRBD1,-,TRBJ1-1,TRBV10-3,CAISETSGTGMNTEAFF,TGTGCCATCAGTGAGACGTCGGGGACAGGAATGAACACTGAAGCTTTCTTT
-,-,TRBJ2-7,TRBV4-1,CASSQDRAGFSYEQYF,TGCGCCAGCAGCCAAGATCGGGCAGGGTTTTCCTACGAGCAGTACTTC
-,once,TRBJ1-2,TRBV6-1,CASSEAQEISGYTF,TGTGCCAGCAGTGAAGCACAGGAAATAAGTGGCTACACCTTC
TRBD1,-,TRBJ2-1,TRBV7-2,CASSPQGVLDEQFF,TGTGCCAGCAGCCCGCAGGGGGTGTTGGATGAGCAGTTCTTC
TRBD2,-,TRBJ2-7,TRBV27,CASSLSGDGGSYEQYF,TGTGCCAGCAGTTTATCGGGGGACGGGGGGTCCTACGAGCAGTACTTC
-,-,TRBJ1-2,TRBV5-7,CALALGGSYGYTF,TGTGCCCTGGCCCTGGGGGGGTCCTATGGCTACACCTTC
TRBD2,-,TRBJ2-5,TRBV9,CASSVGGVHQETQYF,TGTGCCAGCAGCGTTGGGGGGGTCCACCAAGAGACCCAGTACTTC
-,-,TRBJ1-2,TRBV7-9,CASSRQTYRADGYTF,TGTGCCAGCAGCCGTCAGACTTACAGGGCGGATGGCTACACCTTC
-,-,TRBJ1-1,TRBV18,CASTRAGASNTEAFF,TGTGCCAGCACCCGCGCGGGAGCTTCAAACACTGAAGCTTTCTTT
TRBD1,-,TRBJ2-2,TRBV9,CASSPTGAKNTGELFF,TGTGCCAGCAGCCCCACAGGGGCAAAAAACACCGGGGAGCTGTTTTTT
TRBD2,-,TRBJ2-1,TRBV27,CASQAPGLAGLYSYNEQFF,TGTGCCAGCCAAGCCCCGGGACTAGCGGGATTATACTCCTACAATGAGCAGTTCTTC
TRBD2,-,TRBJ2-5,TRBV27,CASSPAREVSSETQYF,TGTGCCAGCAGTCCAGCCCGGGAGGTGAGCAGCGAGACCCAGTACTTC
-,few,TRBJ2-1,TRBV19,CASSITGVSYNEQFF,TGTGCCAGTAGTATCACGGGAGTTTCCTACAATGAGCAGTTCTTC
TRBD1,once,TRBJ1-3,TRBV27,CASSSRQGENTIYF,TGTGCCAGCAGTTCCAGACAGGGTGAAAACACCATATATTTT
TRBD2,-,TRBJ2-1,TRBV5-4,CASSLAVASGGSYNEQFF,TGTGCCAGCAGCTTGGCCGTCGCTAGCGGGGGGTCCTACAATGAGCAGTTCTTC
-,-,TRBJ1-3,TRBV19,CASSMGLTSSGNTIYF,TGTGCCAGTAGTATGGGTTTGACAAGCTCTGGAAACACCATATATTTT
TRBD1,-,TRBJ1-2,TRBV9,CASSVRQGEGYTF,TGTGCCAGCAGCGTCCGACAGGGGGAAGGCTACACCTTC
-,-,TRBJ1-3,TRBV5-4,CASSGPQDKSAGNTIYF,TGTGCCAGCAGCGGTCCCCAGGACAAATCAGCTGGAAACACCATATATTTT
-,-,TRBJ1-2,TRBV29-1,CSVEEGGGRYGYTF,TGCAGCGTTGAAGAAGGTGGTGGGCGTTATGGCTACACCTTC
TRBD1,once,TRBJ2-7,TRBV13,CASSFYRGHEQYF,TGTGCCAGCAGCTTCTACAGGGGCCACGAGCAGTACTTC
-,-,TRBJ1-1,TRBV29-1,CSVASQGLNTEAFF,TGCAGCGTTGCATCCCAGGGGTTGAACACTGAAGCTTTCTTT
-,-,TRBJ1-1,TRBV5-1,CASSLVRGTEAFF,TGCGCCAGCAGCCTGGTAAGGGGGACCGAAGCTTTCTTT
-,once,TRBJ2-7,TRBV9,CASSVSHGQIYEQYF,TGTGCCAGCAGCGTATCGCATGGACAGATATACGAGCAGTACTTC
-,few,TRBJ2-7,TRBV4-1,CASSQGGPTATYEQYF,TGCGCCAGCAGCCAAGGGGGCCCGACCGCCACCTACGAGCAGTACTTC
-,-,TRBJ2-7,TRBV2,CASREGKTRGFSVYEQYF,TGTGCCAGCAGGGAGGGTAAGACTAGAGGTTTTTCAGTCTACGAGCAGTACTTC
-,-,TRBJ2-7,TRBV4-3,CASSKGVSTGFSYEQYF,TGCGCCAGCAGCAAAGGGGTATCGACAGGCTTCTCCTACGAGCAGTACTTC
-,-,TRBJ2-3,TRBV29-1,CSVSITADTQYF,TGCAGCGTCTCAATCACGGCAGATACGCAGTATTTT
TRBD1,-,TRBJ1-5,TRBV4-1,CASSQVGAGGNQPQHF,TGCGCCAGCAGCCAAGTGGGGGCAGGGGGAAATCAGCCCCAGCATTTT
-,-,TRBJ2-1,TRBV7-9,CASSEIEDSNEQFF,TGTGCCAGCAGCGAAATAGAGGATAGTAATGAGCAGTTCTTC
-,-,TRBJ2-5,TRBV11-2,CASSPTQRLGRETQYF,TGTGCCAGCAGCCCTACGCAGCGCCTCGGAAGAGAGACCCAGTACTTC
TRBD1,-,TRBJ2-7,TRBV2,CASRGQGELTYEQYF,TGTGCCAGCAGGGGACAGGGGGAACTAACCTACGAGCAGTACTTC